This is a list of T cell receptor beta chains from one sample in a study of beta chain features in type 1 diabetes. TCRdb's table, derived via immunoSEQ multiplex PCR, lists solely in-frame clones and lacks some. The sample consists of some 240,000 clones, roughly 17% of them appearing once. The sequenced sample consisted of naive CD4+ T cells from blood. These receptors originate from a young man with type 1 diabetes. Both conserved end residues are part of each CDR3. D genes are given only for firm matches. Some rows have no size entry. The others give once, few or many, or a class for an expanded clone.

>few|-|TRBJ2-4|TRBV5-1
TGCGCCAGCAGCACTGGCCCAGCCGGGAACATTCAGTACTTC
CASSTGPAGNIQYF
>few|-|TRBJ2-1|TRBV5-4
TGTGCCAGCAGCCCAACTGGGGACAATGAGCAGTTCTTC
CASSPTGDNEQFF
>-|-|TRBJ2-3|TRBV19
TGTGCCAGTAGTCTGAGAGGGGCGTTGGATACGCAGTATTTT
CASSLRGALDTQYF
>few|-|TRBJ2-7|TRBV7-9
TGTGCCAGCAGCTTAGCCCCCTACGGAGCGGCCAATACCTACGAGCAGTACTTC
CASSLAPYGAANTYEQYF
>-|-|TRBJ2-1|TRBV11-1
TGTGCCAGCAGCTTAGGACCCTGGAGCTCCTACAATGAGCAGTTCTTC
CASSLGPWSSYNEQFF
>-|-|TRBJ2-1|TRBV2
TGTGCCAGCAGTGTTGAATTTGGGGGAAATGAGCAGTTCTTC
CASSVEFGGNEQFF
>few|-|TRBJ2-1|TRBV14
TGTGCCAGCAGCCAAGGCTTGCGCGGAGCCTACAATGAGCAGTTCTTC
CASSQGLRGAYNEQFF
>-|-|TRBJ2-7|TRBV9
TGTGCCAGCAGCGTAGCTGCTCTCCACGAGCAGTACTTC
CASSVAALHEQYF
>few|-|TRBJ2-5|TRBV29-1
TGCAGCGTTGTCGAGGGGCAAGAGACCCAGTACTTC
CSVVEGQETQYF
>-|-|TRBJ2-7|TRBV7-9
TGTGCCAGCAGCTTAGATCAGCAGACCTACGAGCAGTACTTC
CASSLDQQTYEQYF
>few|-|TRBJ2-1|TRBV4-2
TGTGCCAGCAGCCAAGATTGGACAGGTGCTAGCGGGTTAGGTGAGCAGTTCTTC
CASSQDWTGASGLGEQFF
>-|-|TRBJ1-1|TRBV6-5
TGTGCCAGCAGCCAGGGCACTGAAGCTTTCTTT
CASSQGTEAFF